This T cell receptor (beta chain) emerged from a study of T cell clonotyping in hematopoietic cell transplantation. Assay used: immunoSEQ multiplex PCR; TCRdb lists only in-frame clones, some missing. The data show about 13,000 clones, with 65% to 85% seen just once and more than 15% held by the top ten. Sample time point: recipient sample about 28 days before transplant, after cytoreduction. The ends were cut back, 2 bases at V and 2 bases at J, with 10 bases in the middle. The CDR3 runs 13 residues. CDR1 and CDR2 from the germline V gene are SQVTM and ANQGSEA. The gene calls are TRBV29-1 and TRBJ2-7; D could derive from TRBD1 or TRBD2 (5 bases each). The receptor comes from a man between 60 and 75 years old with acute myeloid leukemia. Some clones in this sample may be carry-over from other donors' samples. The source was peripheral blood mononuclear cells, collected before stem cell transplant. The CDR3 reads CSVERDQTYEQYF. The CDR3 DNA sequence: TGCAGCGTTGAAAGGGACCAGACCTACGAGCAGTACTTC.